The clone carrying this TCR beta chain has just one count. Its target is not known. The data originate from a study of cytomegalovirus exposure and HLA in healthy donors. Findings and caveats of the study: Certain indistinguishable V segments, among them TRBV6-2 and TRBV6-3, were excluded. Later genetic work tied a missense DCLRE1C variant to beta-chain V and J trimming. Per a prior analysis, the majority of TCR beta V segments were productive roughly 90% or roughly 30% of the time.

This CDR3 has 16 amino acids. Trimming cost V 2 bases and J 2 bases; bases outside gene matches: 5. CDR1 SGHTA and CDR2 FQGTGA come from the germline V gene. Researchers ran the PCR with 60 Vbeta and 13 Jbeta primers. TCRdb's table, derived via immunoSEQ multiplex PCR, lists solely in-frame clones and lacks some. Of some 110,000 clones in the sample, about 75% are singletons; the top ten hold 2.5% to 3%. The receptor comes from a male donor in good health and CMV-seropositive. This sequence joins TRBV7-3 and TRBJ2-2; 7 bases are shared with TRBD1. The sample consisted of PBMCs. CDR3 DNA sequence: TGTGCCAGCAGCTTAGAAGACAGGGTCAACACCGGGGAGCTGTTTTTT. Its translation is CASSLEDRVNTGELFF.